This record looks at one T cell receptor (beta chain) sequence and its context. The data were taken from a study of blood T cell repertoires in COVID-19. Study summary: Sites in the United States, Italy and Spain provided acute and convalescent COVID-19 samples.

V lost 6 bases and J lost 0, with 8 bases in between. The length of the CDR3 is 13 residues. The germline gives CDR1 SGHTA, CDR2 FQGTGA. TCRdb's copy holds only in-frame clones and misses some; the assay was immunoSEQ multiplex PCR. The sample carries fewer than 70,000 clones, 85% to 90% recorded once. This TCR came from a man between 50 and 59 years old with acute or convalescent COVID-19. Sample: peripheral blood. This sequence joins TRBV7-3 and TRBJ1-1, with D possibly being TRBD1 (5 bases). The CDR3 sequence: CASRRTMNTEAFF. As DNA, the CDR3 is TGTGCCAGCAGGCGGACAATGAACACTGAAGCTTTCTTT.